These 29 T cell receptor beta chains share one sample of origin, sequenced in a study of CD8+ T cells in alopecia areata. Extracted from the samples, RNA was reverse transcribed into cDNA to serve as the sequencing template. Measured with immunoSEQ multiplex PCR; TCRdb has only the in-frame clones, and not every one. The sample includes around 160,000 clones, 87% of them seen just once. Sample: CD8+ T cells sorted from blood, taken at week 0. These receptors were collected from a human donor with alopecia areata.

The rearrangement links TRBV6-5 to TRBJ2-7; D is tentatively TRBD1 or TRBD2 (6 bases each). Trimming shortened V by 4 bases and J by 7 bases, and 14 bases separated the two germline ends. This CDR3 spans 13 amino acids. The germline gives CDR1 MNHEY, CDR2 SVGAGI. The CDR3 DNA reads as TGTGCCAGCAGTTGGGGGCGGGACTCAGAGCAGTACTTC. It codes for CASSWGRDSEQYF.

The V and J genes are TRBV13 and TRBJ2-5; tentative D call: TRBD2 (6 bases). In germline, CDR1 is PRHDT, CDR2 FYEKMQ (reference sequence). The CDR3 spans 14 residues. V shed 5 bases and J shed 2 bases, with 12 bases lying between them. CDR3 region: CASSMEGTQETQYF. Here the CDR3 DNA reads TGTGCCAGCAGCATGGAAGGGACTCAAGAGACCCAGTACTTC.

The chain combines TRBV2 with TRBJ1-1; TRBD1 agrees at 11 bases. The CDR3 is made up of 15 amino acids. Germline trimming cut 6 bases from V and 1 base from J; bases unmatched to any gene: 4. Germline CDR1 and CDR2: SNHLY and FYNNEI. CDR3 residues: CASRDRGLPNTEAFF. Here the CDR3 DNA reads TGTGCCAGCAGGGACAGGGGGCTACCGAACACTGAAGCTTTCTTT.

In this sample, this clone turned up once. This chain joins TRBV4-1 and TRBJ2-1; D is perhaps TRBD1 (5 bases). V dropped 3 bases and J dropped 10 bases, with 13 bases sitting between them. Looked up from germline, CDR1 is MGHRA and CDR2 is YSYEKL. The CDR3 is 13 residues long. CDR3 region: CASSHGEWGEQFF. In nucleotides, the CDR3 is TGCGCCAGCAGCCATGGCGAGTGGGGCGAGCAGTTCTTC.

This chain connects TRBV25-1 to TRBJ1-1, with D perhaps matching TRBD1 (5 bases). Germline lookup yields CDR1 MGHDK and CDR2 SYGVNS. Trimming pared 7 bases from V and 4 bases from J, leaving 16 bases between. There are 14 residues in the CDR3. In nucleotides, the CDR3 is TGTGCCAGCACCGACAGTGGGGAGATCACTGAAGCTTTCTTT. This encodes CASTDSGEITEAFF. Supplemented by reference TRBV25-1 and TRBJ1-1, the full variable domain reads EADIYQTPRYLVIGTGKKITLECSQTMGHDKMYWYQQDPGMELHLIHYSYGVNSTEKGDLSSESTVSRIRTEHFPLTLESARPSHTSQYLCASTDSGEITEAFFGQGTRLTVV.

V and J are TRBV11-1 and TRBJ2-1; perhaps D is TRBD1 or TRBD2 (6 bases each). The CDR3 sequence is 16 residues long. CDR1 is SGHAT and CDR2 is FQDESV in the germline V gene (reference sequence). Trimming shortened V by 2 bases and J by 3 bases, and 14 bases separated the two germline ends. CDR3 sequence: CASSLNLGGFYNEQFF. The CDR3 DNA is TGTGCCAGCAGCTTAAACTTAGGGGGGTTCTACAATGAGCAGTTCTTC.

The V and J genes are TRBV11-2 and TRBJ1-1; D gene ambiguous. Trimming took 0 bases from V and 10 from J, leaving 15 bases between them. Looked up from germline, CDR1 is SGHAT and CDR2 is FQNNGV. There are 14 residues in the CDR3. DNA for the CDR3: TGTGCCAGCAGCTTAGATTGGTCAGATGAGTTAGCTTTCTTT. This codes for CASSLDWSDELAFF.

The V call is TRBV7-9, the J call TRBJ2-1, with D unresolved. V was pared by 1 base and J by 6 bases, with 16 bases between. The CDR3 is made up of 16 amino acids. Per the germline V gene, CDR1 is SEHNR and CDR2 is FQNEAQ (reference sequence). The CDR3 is CASSLVRLGHGNEQFF. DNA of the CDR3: TGTGCCAGCAGCTTAGTGAGGCTAGGTCACGGCAATGAGCAGTTCTTC.

The CDR3 nucleotides read TGTGCCAGTAGTATAGACCCAGGGGGAAATCAGCCCCAGCATTTT. Amino acids: CASSIDPGGNQPQHF. The gene calls are TRBV19 and TRBJ1-5, with 7 positions matching TRBD1. Germline V gene sequence: CDR1 LNHDA, CDR2 SQIVND (reference sequence). The trim removed 0 bases at V and 4 bases at J, leaving 3 bases unmatched. This CDR3 comprises 15 residues.

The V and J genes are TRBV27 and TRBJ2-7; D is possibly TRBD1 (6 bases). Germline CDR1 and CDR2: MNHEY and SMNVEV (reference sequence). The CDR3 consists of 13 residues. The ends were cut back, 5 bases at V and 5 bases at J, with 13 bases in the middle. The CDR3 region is CASSVDRMNEQYF. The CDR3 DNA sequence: TGTGCCAGCAGTGTAGACAGGATGAACGAGCAGTACTTC.

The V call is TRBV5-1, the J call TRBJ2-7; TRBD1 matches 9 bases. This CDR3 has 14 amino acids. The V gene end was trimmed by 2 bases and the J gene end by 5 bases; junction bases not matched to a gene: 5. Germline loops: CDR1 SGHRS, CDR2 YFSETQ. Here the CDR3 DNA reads TGCGCCAGCAGCTTAGGACAGGGGAAAAACGAGCAGTACTTC. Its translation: CASSLGQGKNEQYF.

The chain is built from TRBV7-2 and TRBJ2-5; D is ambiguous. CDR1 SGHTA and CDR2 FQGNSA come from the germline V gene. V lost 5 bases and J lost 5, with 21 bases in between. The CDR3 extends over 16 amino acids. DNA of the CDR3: TGTGCCAGCAGCCGAGGTGTCTATCTACAAGTGGAGACCCAGTACTTC. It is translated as CASSRGVYLQVETQYF.

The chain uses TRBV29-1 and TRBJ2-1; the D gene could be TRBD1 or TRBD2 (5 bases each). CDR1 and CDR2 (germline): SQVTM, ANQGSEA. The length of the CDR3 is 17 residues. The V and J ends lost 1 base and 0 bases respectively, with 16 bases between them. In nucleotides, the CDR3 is TGCAGCGTTGAAGGACAGCTGGGGGTGAGCTCCTACAATGAGCAGTTCTTC. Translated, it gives CSVEGQLGVSSYNEQFF.

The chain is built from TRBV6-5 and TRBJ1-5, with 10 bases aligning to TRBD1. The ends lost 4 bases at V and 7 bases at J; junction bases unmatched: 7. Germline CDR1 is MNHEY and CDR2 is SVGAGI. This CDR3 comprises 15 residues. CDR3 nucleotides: TGTGCCAGCAGTTCCGCAAGGACAGGGGGACAGCCCCAGCATTTT. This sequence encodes CASSSARTGGQPQHF.

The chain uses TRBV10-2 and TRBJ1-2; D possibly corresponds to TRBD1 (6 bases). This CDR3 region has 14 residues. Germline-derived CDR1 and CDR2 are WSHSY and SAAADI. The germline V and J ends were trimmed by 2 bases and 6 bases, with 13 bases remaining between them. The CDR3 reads CASSELGTPNGYTF. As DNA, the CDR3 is TGCGCCAGCAGTGAGCTCGGGACACCAAATGGCTACACCTTC.

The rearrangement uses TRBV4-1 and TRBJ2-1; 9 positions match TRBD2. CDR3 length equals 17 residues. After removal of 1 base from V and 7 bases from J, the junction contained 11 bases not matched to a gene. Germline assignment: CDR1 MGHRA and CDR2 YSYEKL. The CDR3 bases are TGCGCCAGCAGCCAAGGGGAGCGGGAGGACGGATGGAATGAGCAGTTCTTC. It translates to CASSQGEREDGWNEQFF.

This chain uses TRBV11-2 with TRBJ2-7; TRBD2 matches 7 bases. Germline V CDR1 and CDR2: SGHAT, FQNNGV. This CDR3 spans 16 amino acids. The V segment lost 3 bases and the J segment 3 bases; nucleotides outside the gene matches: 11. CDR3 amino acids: CASSFPSGGTSYEQYF. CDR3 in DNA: TGTGCCAGCAGCTTCCCTAGCGGAGGGACCAGCTACGAGCAGTACTTC.

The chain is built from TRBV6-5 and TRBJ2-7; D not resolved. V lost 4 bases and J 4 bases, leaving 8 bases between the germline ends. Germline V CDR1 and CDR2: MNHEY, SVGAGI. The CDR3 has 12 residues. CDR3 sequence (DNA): TGTGCCAGCAGTTTCAAAGGGTACGAGCAGTACTTC. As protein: CASSFKGYEQYF.

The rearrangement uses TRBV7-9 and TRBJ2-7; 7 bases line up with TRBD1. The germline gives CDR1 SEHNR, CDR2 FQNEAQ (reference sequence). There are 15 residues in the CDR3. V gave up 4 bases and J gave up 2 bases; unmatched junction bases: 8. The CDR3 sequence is CASSSRPGQTYEQYF. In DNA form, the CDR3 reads TGTGCCAGCAGCTCTCGTCCGGGACAGACCTACGAGCAGTACTTC.

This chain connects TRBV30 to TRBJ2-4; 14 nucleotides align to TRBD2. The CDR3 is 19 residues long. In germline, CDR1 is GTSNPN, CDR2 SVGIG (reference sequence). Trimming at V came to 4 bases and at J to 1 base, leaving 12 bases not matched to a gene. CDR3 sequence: CAWNHPGLAGGVAKNIQYF. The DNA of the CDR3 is TGTGCCTGGAATCACCCCGGACTAGCGGGAGGTGTGGCCAAAAACATTCAGTACTTC.

This chain's CDR3 is CSVEGWTSGRGTGELFF. In DNA, the CDR3 is TGCAGCGTTGAGGGATGGACTAGCGGGAGAGGGACCGGGGAGCTGTTTTTT. The chain combines TRBV29-1 with TRBJ2-2, with TRBD2 identical over 13 bases. Germline assignment: CDR1 SQVTM and CDR2 ANQGSEA. CDR3 length: 17 residues. After removal of 3 bases from V and 5 bases from J, the junction contained 9 bases not matched to a gene.

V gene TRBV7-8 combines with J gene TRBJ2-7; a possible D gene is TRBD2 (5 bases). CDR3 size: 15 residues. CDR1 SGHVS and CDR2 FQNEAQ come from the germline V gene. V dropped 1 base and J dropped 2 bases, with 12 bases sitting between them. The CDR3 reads CASSLVGAGAYEQYF. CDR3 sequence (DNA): TGTGCCAGCAGCTTAGTAGGTGCCGGGGCCTACGAGCAGTACTTC. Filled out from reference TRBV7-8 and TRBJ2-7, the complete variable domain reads GAGVSQSPRYKVAKRGQDVALRCDPISGHVSLFWYQQALGQGPEFLTYFQNEAQLDKSGLPSDRFFAERPEGSVSTLKIQRTQQEDSAVYLCASSLVGAGAYEQYFGPGTRLTVT.

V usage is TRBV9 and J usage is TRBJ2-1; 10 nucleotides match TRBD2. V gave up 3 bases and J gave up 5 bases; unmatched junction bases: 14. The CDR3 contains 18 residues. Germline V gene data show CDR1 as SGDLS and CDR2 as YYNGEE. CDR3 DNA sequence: TGTGCCAGCAGCGCCTCCGGGACTAGCGTCCTTGAGCACAATGAGCAGTTCTTC. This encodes CASSASGTSVLEHNEQFF.

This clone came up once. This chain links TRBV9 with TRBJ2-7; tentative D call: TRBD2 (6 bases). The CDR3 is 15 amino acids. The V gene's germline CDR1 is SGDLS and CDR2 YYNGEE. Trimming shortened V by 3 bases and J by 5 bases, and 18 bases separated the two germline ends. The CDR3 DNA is TGTGCCAGCAGCGCGGGACTTTCGGAAGCCCACGAGCAGTACTTC. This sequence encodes CASSAGLSEAHEQYF.

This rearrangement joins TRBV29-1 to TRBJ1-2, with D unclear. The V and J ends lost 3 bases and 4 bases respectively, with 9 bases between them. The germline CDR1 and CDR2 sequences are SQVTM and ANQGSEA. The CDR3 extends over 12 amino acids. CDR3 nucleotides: TGCAGCGTTGACGCCGGGATCTATGGCTACACCTTC. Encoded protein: CSVDAGIYGYTF.

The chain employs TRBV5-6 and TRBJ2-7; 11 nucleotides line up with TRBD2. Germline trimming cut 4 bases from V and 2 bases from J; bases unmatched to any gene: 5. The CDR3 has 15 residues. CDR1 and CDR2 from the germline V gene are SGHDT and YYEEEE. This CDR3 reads CASSLPTSGTYEQYF. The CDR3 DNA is TGTGCCAGCAGCCTCCCGACTAGCGGGACCTACGAGCAGTACTTC. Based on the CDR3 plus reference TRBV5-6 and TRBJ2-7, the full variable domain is DAGVTQSPTHLIKTRGQQVTLRCSPKSGHDTVSWYQQALGQGPQFIFQYYEEEERQRGNFPDRFSGHQFPNYSSELNVNALLLGDSALYLCASSLPTSGTYEQYFGPGTRLTVT.

CDR3: CASSMSLGNEQFF. The CDR3, as DNA: TGTGCCAGTAGTATGTCGCTGGGCAATGAGCAGTTCTTC. The gene calls are TRBV19 and TRBJ2-1; the D is unclear. Germline V lookup: CDR1 LNHDA, CDR2 SQIVND (reference sequence). The V and J ends lost 3 bases and 6 bases respectively, with 9 bases between them. The CDR3 sequence is 13 residues long.

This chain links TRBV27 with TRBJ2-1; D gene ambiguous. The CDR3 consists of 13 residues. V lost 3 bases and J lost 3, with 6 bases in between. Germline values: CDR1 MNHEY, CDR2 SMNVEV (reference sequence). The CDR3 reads CASSLAHYNEQFF. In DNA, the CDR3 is TGTGCCAGCAGTTTGGCTCACTACAATGAGCAGTTCTTC.

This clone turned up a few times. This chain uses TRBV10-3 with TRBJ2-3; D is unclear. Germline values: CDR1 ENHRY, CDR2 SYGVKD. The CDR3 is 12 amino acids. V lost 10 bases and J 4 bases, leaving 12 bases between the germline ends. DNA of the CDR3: TGTGCCACTTCAGAGGCAGCAGATACGCAGTATTTT. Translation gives CATSEAADTQYF.